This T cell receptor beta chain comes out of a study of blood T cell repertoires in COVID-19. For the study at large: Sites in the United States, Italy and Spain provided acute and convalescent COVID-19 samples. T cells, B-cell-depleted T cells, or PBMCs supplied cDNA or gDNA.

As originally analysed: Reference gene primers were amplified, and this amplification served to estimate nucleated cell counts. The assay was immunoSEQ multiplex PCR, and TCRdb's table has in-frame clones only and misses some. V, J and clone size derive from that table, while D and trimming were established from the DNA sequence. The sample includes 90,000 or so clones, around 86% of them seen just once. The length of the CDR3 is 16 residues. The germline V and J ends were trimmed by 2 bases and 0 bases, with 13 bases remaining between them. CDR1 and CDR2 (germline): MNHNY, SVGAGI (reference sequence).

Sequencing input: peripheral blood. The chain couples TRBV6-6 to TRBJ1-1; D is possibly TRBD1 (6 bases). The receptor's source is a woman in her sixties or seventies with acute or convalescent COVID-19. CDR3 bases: TGTGCCAGCAGTTACGCGTCAGGGGCCATGAACACTGAAGCTTTCTTT. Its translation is CASSYASGAMNTEAFF.